Each of the 4 T cell receptor beta chains below was sequenced from the same sample in a study of blood T cells in healthy people across ages. The second PCR ran roughly 6 to 12 cycles with a sample-barcoded 5' primer and J-beta primers. TCRdb re-derived calls from the 5' RACE reads in MiXCR, one entry per CDR3 protein. The sample yields under 2,000,000 distinct CDR3 sequences, just under 50% seen once. The sequencing sample was made of blood. The origin of the receptors is a woman aged 35 to 49 in good health.

The chain carries TRBV20-1 and TRBJ1-1; the match to TRBD1 covers 10 bases. Germline V gene sequence: CDR1 DFQATT, CDR2 SNEGSKA (reference sequence). J gave up 7 bases and V 5 bases, and 7 bases lay outside the gene matches. The CDR3 has 13 residues. This CDR3 reads CSAPGQGGFEAFF. CDR3 bases: TGCAGTGCTCCAGGACAGGGGGGTTTTGAAGCTTTCTTT.

This chain connects TRBV28 to TRBJ2-7; no clear D. The V gene's germline CDR1 is MDHEN and CDR2 SYDVKM. Trimming took off 8 bases at V and 2 bases at J, with 19 bases between the two ends. CDR3 size: 15 residues. CDR3: CASLPPDPLPYEQYF. CDR3 sequence (DNA): TGTGCCAGCCTCCCCCCGGATCCCCTACCCTACGAGCAGTACTTC.

V and J are TRBV18 and TRBJ2-7; tentatively, D is TRBD1 (5 bases). Germline values: CDR1 KGHSH, CDR2 LQKENI. V lost 4 bases and J lost 2, with 12 bases in between. The CDR3 is 14 amino acids. The CDR3 DNA is TGTGCCAGCTCACAGACAGCAGCCACCTACGAGCAGTACTTC. The encoded protein is CASSQTAATYEQYF.

The gene calls are TRBV5-5 and TRBJ2-3; the D is unclear. The V end was cut by 3 bases, the J end by 4 bases, with 15 bases between. Germline values: CDR1 SGHKS, CDR2 YYEKEE (reference sequence). The CDR3 length is 15 residues. The CDR3 here is CASSSIRARADTQYF. In nucleotides, the CDR3 is TGTGCCAGCAGCTCAATCCGGGCCCGGGCAGATACGCAGTATTTT.